The 2 T cell receptor beta chains in this list originate from one sample, sequenced in a study of identical twins. Each CDR3 protein is one row after TCRdb ran MiXCR on the 5' RACE reads. In the table there are 200,000 to 250,000 distinct CDR3 sequences, 9.5% to 15% of which are singletons. These same records also appear under a second study, on yellow fever vaccine responses in identical twins.

Sequencing input: memory (CD45RO+) T cells sorted from blood. The receptors derive from a woman aged 18-30 years in good health.

The V gene is TRBV20-1, the J gene TRBJ2-1; 7 bases match TRBD1. There are 15 residues in the CDR3. V trimming: 1 base; J trimming: 5 bases; junction bases outside the gene matches: 8. Per germline, CDR1 DFQATT and CDR2 SNEGSKA (reference sequence). In nucleotides, the CDR3 is TGCAGTGCTAGAGTGTTGGGACAGCTAGACAATGAGCAGTTCTTC. Translation: CSARVLGQLDNEQFF.

Remarks on this clonotype: This could be a read error, since a much larger clone is one nucleotide away. The genes are TRBV7-2 and TRBJ2-1, with D maybe TRBD1 (5 bases). Deletions cut 1 base from V and 13 bases from J, with 14 bases between. Germline V CDR1 and CDR2: SGHTA, FQGNSA. The length of the CDR3 is 13 residues. The CDR3 sequence: CASSLVLQATQFF. As DNA, the CDR3 is TGTGCCAGCAGCTTAGTCTTACAGGCCACTCAGTTCTTC.